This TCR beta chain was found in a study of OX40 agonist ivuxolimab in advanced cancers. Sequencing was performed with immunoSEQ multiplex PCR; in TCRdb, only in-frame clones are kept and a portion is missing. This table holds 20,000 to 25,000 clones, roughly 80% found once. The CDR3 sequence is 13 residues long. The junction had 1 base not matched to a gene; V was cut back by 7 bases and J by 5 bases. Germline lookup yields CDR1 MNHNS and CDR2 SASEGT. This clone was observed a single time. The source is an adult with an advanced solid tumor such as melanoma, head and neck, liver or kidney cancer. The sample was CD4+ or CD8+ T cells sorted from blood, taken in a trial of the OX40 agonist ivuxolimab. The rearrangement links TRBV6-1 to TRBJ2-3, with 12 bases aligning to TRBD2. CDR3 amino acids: CASTGLAGDTQYF. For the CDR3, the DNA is TGTGCCAGCACGGGACTAGCGGGAGATACGCAGTATTTT.